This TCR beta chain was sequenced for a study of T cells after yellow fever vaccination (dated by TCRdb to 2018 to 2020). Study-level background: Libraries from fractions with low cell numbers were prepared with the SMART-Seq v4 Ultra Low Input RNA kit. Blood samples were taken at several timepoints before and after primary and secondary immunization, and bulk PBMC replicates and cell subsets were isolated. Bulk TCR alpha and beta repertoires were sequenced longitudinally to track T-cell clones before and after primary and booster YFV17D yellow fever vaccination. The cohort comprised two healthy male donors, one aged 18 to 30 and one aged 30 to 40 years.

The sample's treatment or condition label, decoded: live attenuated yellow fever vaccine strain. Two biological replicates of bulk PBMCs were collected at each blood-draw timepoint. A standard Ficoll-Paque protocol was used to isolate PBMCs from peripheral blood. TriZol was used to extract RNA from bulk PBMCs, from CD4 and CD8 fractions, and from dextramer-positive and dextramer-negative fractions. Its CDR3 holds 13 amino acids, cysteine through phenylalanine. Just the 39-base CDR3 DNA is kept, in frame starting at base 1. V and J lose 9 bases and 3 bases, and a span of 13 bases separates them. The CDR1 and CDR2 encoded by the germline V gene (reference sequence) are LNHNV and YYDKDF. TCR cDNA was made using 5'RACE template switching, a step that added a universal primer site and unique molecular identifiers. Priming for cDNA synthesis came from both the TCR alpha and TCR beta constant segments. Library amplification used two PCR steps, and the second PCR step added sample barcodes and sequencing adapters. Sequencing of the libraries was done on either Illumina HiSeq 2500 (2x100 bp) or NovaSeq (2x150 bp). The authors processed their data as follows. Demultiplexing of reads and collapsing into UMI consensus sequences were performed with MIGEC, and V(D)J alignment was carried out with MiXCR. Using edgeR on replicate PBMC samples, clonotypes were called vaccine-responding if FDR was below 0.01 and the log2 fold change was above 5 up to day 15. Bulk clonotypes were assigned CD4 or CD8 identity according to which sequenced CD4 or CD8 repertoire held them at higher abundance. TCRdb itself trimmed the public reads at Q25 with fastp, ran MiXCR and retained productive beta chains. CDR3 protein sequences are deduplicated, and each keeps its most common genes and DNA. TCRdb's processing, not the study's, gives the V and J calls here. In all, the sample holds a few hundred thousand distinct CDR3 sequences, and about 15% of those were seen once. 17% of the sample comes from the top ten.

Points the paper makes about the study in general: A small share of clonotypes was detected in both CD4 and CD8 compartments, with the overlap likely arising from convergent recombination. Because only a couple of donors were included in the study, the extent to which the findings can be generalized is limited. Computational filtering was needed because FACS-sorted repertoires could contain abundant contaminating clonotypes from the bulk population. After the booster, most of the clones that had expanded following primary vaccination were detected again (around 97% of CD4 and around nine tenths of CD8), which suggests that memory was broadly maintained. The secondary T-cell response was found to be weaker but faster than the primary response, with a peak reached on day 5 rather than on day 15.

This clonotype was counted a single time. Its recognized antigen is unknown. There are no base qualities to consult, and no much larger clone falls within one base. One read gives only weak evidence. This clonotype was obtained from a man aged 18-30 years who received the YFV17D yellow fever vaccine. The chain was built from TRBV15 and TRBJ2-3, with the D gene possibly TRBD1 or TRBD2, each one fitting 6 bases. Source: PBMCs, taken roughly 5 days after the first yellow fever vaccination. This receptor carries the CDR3 CATQGRRTDTQYF. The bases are TGTGCCACTCAGGGGAGGAGGACAGATACGCAGTATTTT.